The count of the clone carrying this T cell receptor (beta chain) is one. The junction had 9 bases not matched to a gene; V was cut back by 5 bases and J by 5 bases. CDR1 and CDR2 (germline): GTSNPN, SVGIG (reference sequence). The CDR3 covers 15 residues. This table comes from immunoSEQ multiplex PCR, and its TCRdb copy is limited to in-frame clones, with some not included. This sample has around 93,000 clones, with about 95% found just once. The sample originates from a study of technical replicates of blood from several donors. This TCR was recovered from a human donor in good health. Sample: T cells isolated from PBMCs. The chain employs TRBV30 and TRBJ2-2; 9 nucleotides match TRBD1. DNA of the CDR3: TGTGCCTGGGCGCCTCGGACAGGGGTGACCGGGGAGCTGTTTTTT. Translation gives CAWAPRTGVTGELFF.